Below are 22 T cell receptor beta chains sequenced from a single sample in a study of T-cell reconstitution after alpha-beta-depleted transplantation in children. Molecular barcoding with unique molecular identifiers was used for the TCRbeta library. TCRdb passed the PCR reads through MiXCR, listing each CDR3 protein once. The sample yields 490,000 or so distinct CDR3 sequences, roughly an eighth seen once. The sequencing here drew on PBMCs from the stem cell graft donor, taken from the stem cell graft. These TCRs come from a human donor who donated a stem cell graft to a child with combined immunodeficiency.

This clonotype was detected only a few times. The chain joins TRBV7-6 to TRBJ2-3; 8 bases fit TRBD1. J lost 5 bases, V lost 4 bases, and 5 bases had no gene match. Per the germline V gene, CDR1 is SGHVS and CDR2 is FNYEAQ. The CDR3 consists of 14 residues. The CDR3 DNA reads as TGTGCCAGCAGCTATGACAGGGGTGGAGATACGCAGTATTTT. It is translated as CASSYDRGGDTQYF.

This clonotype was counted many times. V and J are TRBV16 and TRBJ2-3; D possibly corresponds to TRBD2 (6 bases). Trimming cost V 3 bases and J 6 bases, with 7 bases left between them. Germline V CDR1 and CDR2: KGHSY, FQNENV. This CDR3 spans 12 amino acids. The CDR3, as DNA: TGTGCCAGCAGCCACCGGGGGGATACGCAGTATTTT. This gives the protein CASSHRGDTQYF. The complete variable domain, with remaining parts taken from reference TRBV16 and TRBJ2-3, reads GEEVAQTPKHLVRGEGQKAKLYCAPIKGHSYVFWYQQVLKNEFKFLISFQNENVFDETGMPKERFSAKCLPNSPCSLEIQATKLEDSAVYFCASSHRGDTQYFGPGTRLTVL.

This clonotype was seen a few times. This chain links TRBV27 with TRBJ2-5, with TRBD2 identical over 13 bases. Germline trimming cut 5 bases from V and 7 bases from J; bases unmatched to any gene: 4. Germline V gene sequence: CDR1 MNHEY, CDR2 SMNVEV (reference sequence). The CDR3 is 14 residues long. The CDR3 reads CASSGGLAGRTQYF. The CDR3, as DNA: TGTGCCAGCAGTGGGGGACTAGCGGGAAGGACCCAGTACTTC.

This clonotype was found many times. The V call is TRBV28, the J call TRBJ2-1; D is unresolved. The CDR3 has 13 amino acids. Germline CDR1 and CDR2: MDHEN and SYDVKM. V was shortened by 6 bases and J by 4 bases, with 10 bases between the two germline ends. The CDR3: CASSRGGYNEQFF. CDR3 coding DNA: TGTGCCAGCAGCCGCGGTGGGTACAATGAGCAGTTCTTC.

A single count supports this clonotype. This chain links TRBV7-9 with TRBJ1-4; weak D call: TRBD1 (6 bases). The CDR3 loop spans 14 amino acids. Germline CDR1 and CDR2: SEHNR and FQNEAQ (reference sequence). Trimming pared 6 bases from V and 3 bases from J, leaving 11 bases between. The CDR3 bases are TGTGCCAGCAGTCGGACAGATTCTAATGAAAAACTGTTTTTT. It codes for CASSRTDSNEKLFF.

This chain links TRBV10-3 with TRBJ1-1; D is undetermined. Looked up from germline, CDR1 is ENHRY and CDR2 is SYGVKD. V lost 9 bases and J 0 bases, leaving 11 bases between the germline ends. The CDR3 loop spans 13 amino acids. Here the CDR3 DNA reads TGTGCCATTCTGGACGATATGAACACTGAAGCTTTCTTT. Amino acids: CAILDDMNTEAFF.

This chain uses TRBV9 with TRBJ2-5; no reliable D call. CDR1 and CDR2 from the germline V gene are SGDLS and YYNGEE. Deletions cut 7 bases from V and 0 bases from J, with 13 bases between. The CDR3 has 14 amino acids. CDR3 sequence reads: CASQTVPYQETQYF. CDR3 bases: TGTGCCAGCCAAACGGTCCCCTACCAAGAGACCCAGTACTTC.

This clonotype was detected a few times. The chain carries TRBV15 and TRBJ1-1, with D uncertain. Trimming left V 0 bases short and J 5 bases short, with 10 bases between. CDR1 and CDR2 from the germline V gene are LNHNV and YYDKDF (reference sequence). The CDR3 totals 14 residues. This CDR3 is CATSRDRGGTEAFF. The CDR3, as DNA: TGTGCCACCAGCAGAGATCGGGGTGGGACTGAAGCTTTCTTT.

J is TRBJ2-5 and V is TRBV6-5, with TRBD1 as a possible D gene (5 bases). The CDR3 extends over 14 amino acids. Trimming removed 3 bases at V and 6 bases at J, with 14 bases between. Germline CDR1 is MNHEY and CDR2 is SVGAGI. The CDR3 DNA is TGTGCCAGCAGTTATGGGCAGGGTGGACAGACCCAGTACTTC. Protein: CASSYGQGGQTQYF.

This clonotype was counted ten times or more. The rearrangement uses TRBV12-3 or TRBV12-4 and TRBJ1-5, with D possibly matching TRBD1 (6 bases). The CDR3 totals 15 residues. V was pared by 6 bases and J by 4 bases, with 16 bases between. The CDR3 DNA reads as TGTGCCAGCAGCGCGCAGGGGTGGAGAAATCAGCCCCAGCATTTT. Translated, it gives CASSAQGWRNQPQHF.

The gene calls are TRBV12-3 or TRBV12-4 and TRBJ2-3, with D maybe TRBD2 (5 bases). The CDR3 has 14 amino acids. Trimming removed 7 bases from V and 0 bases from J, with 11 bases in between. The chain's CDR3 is CASNERSSTDTQYF. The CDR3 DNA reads TGTGCCAGCAACGAGCGGTCTAGCACAGATACGCAGTATTTT.

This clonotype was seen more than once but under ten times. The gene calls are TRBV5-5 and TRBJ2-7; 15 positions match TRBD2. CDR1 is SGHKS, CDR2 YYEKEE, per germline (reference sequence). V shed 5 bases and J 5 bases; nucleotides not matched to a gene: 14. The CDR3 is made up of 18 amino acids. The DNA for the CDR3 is TGTGCCAGCAGGGATCCGGCCGGACTAGCGGGAGGGCCGAACGAGCAGTACTTC. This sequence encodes CASRDPAGLAGGPNEQYF.

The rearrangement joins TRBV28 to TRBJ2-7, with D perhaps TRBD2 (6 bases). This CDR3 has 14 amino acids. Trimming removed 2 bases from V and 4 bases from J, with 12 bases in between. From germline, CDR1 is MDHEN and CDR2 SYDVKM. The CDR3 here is CASSLRERVYEQYF. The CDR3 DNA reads TGTGCCAGCAGTTTACGGGAGCGGGTTTACGAGCAGTACTTC.

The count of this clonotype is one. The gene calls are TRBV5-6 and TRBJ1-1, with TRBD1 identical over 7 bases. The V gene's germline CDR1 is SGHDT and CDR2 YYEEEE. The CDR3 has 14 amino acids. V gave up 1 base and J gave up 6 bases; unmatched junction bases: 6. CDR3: CASSLRGTDSEAFF. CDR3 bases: TGTGCCAGCAGCTTGAGAGGGACAGACTCTGAAGCTTTCTTT.

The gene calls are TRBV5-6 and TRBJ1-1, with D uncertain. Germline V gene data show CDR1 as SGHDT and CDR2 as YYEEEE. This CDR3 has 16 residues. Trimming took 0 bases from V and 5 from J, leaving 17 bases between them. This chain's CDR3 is CASSLDGEGFVTEAFF. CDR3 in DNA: TGTGCCAGCAGCTTGGATGGGGAAGGGTTTGTGACTGAAGCTTTCTTT.

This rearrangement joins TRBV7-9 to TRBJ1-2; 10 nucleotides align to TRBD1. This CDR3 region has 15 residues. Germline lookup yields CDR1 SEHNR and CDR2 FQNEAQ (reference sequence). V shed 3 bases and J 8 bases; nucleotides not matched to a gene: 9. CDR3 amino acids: CASSFRDRGGSGYTF. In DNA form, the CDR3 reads TGTGCCAGCAGCTTCCGGGACAGGGGAGGGAGCGGCTACACCTTC.

CDR3 DNA sequence: TGTGCCAGCAGCCTAGGACAGTACAACGAGCAGTACTTC. This encodes CASSLGQYNEQYF. This rearrangement joins TRBV7-8 to TRBJ2-7, with D perhaps TRBD1 (6 bases). The CDR3 totals 13 residues. The V gene's germline CDR1 is SGHVS and CDR2 FQNEAQ. Trimming shortened V by 5 bases and J by 5 bases, and 13 bases separated the two germline ends. Full variable domain (outside the CDR3, taken from reference TRBV7-8 and TRBJ2-7): GAGVSQSPRYKVAKRGQDVALRCDPISGHVSLFWYQQALGQGPEFLTYFQNEAQLDKSGLPSDRFFAERPEGSVSTLKIQRTQQEDSAVYLCASSLGQYNEQYFGPGTRLTVT.

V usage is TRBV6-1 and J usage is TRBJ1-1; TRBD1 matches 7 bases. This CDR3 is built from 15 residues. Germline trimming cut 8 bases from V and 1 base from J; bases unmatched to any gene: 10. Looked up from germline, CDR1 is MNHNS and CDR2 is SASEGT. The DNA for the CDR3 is TGTGCCAGCTGGACAGGCCCCTCTCGGAACACTGAAGCTTTCTTT. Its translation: CASWTGPSRNTEAFF.

The DNA for the CDR3 is TGTGCCAGCAGCTTAGTGACTAGCGGGAAGAGCTCCTACGAGCAGTACTTC. Translating gives CASSLVTSGKSSYEQYF. J is TRBJ2-7 and V is TRBV7-9, with 11 bases matching TRBD2. The CDR3 spans 17 residues. With 1 base clipped from V and 0 bases from J, the junction kept 5 bases outside the gene matches. Looked up from germline, CDR1 is SEHNR and CDR2 is FQNEAQ (reference sequence).

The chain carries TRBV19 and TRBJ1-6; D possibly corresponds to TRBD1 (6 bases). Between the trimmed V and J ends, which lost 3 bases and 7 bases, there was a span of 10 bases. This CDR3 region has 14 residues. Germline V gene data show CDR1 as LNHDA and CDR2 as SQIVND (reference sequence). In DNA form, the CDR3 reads TGTGCCAGTAGTATCGGACAGCTAAATTCACCCCTCCACTTT. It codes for CASSIGQLNSPLHF.

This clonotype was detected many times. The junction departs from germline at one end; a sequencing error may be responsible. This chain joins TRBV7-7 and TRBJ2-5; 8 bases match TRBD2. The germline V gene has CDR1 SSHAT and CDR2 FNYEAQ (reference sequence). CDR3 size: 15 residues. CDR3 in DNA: TGTGCTAGCAGCTTAGTTACTAGCGGACAAGAGACCCAGTACTTC. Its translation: CASSLVTSGQETQYF.

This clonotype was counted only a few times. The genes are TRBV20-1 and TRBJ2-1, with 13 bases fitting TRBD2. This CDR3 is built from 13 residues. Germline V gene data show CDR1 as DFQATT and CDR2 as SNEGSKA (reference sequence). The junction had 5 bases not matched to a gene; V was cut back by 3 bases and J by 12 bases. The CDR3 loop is CSARTSGGLGQFF. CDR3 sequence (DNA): TGCAGTGCTAGGACTAGCGGGGGGCTAGGGCAGTTCTTC.